The 16 T cell receptor beta chains below come from one sample, sequenced in a study of PD-1 blockade in classical Hodgkin lymphoma. Following autologous stem cell transplantation, relapse occurred in every patient, and exposure to brentuximab vedotin varied. Profiled with immunoSEQ multiplex PCR; TCRdb holds only in-frame clones, not every one. Among 39,000 or so clones listed, about 85% were seen once. Sequencing was performed on peripheral blood mononuclear cells (PBMCs), taken before the second cycle of nivolumab. Source of these receptors: a human donor with classical Hodgkin lymphoma.

The chain links TRBV1 to TRBJ2-3; TRBD2, the table's D call, was not compared with the DNA. TRBV1 is given as a pseudogene. This CDR3 contains 16 residues. CDR3 sequence: CTSSRSLAGDTDTQYF. In DNA form, the CDR3 reads TGCACCAGCAGCCGGTCACTAGCGGGGGACACAGATACGCAGTATTTT.

The genes are TRBV5-4 and TRBJ2-1; D is undetermined. Germline CDR1 SGHNT, CDR2 YYREEE (reference sequence). Trimming removed 0 bases at V and 3 bases at J, with 7 bases between. This CDR3 is 14 amino acids long. The CDR3 nucleotides are TGTGCCAGCAGCTTGGAGGCAGGCTACAATGAGCAGTTCTTC. Protein product: CASSLEAGYNEQFF.

This clone was counted only a few times. The V and J genes are TRBV10-3 and TRBJ1-1; D uncertain. The CDR3 covers 13 residues. The V gene's germline CDR1 is ENHRY and CDR2 SYGVKD. The V and J ends lost 10 bases and 0 bases respectively, with 12 bases between them. CDR3 residues: CATSDALNTEAFF. CDR3 DNA: TGTGCCACCTCGGACGCATTGAACACTGAAGCTTTCTTT.

The V call is TRBV11-2, the J call TRBJ2-7; tentative D call: TRBD2 (7 bases). The V gene lost 5 bases and the J gene lost 4 bases, with 18 bases spanning the gap. The CDR3 consists of 15 residues. Germline CDR1 reads SGHAT; CDR2 reads FQNNGV. The CDR3 here is CASSPRAGHQYEQYF. Written as DNA, the CDR3 is TGTGCCAGCAGCCCCAGAGCGGGACACCAATACGAGCAGTACTTC. Together with reference TRBV11-2 and TRBJ2-7, the CDR3 gives the full variable domain: EAGVAQSPRYKIIEKRQSVAFWCNPISGHATLYWYQQILGQGPKLLIQFQNNGVVDDSQLPKDRFSAERLKGVDSTLKIQPAKLEDSAVYLCASSPRAGHQYEQYFGPGTRLTVT.

V gene TRBV5-1 combines with J gene TRBJ2-7; D possibly corresponds to TRBD1 (5 bases). V lost 0 bases and J lost 3, with 7 bases in between. CDR3 length equals 13 residues. The germline CDR1 and CDR2 sequences are SGHRS and YFSETQ. This chain's CDR3 is CASSLVDSYEQYF. The CDR3, as DNA: TGCGCCAGCAGCTTGGTAGACAGCTACGAGCAGTACTTC.

The chain links TRBV11-2 to TRBJ1-2, with D perhaps matching TRBD1 (6 bases). Germline lookup yields CDR1 SGHAT and CDR2 FQNNGV. Deletions cut 2 bases from V and 8 bases from J, with 15 bases between. The CDR3 is made up of 14 amino acids. Here the CDR3 DNA reads TGTGCCAGCAGCTTAACGGGGGCGCTGGGCGGCTACACCTTC. Amino acids: CASSLTGALGGYTF.

CDR3 sequence (DNA): TGTGCCAGCAGCTTAGGTGCGGGTAGCTCCTACGAGCAGTACTTC. The encoded protein is CASSLGAGSSYEQYF. This rearrangement joins TRBV7-2 to TRBJ2-7; the D gene is possibly TRBD2 (5 bases). The CDR3 is 15 residues long. Germline CDR1 SGHTA, CDR2 FQGNSA. Trimming shortened V by 1 base and J by 0 bases, and 10 bases separated the two germline ends.

This chain links TRBV2 with TRBJ2-2; 8 bases are shared with TRBD2. The germline gives CDR1 SNHLY, CDR2 FYNNEI. With V trimmed by 0 bases and J by 0 bases, 6 bases remained unmatched. The CDR3 loop spans 18 amino acids. DNA of the CDR3: TGTGCCAGCAGTGAAGCGCTTCAACTAGCGGCGAACACCGGGGAGCTGTTTTTT. This encodes CASSEALQLAANTGELFF.

The chain employs TRBV5-1 and TRBJ1-1; 7 bases align to TRBD1. V was clipped by 0 bases and J by 0 bases; unmatched bases: 5. CDR1 is SGHRS, CDR2 YFSETQ, per germline. The CDR3 covers 16 residues. DNA for the CDR3: TGCGCCAGCAGCTTGGGACAGGGATATATGAACACTGAAGCTTTCTTT. This codes for CASSLGQGYMNTEAFF.

V usage is TRBV4-1 and J usage is TRBJ2-1, with D unclear. Germline V gene lookup returns CDR1 MGHRA and CDR2 YSYEKL. This CDR3 has 12 amino acids. V was trimmed by 4 bases and J by 11 bases, leaving 12 bases between them. CDR3 in amino acids: CASSPGVKKQFF. The CDR3 nucleotides are TGCGCCAGCAGCCCGGGTGTCAAGAAGCAGTTCTTC.

CDR3 residues: CASSFGTDTQYF. Written as DNA, the CDR3 is TGTGCCAGCAGCTTTGGCACAGATACGCAGTATTTT. The chain couples TRBV7-2 to TRBJ2-3, with D hard to call. This CDR3 has 12 amino acids. Germline V gene data show CDR1 as SGHTA and CDR2 as FQGNSA. V lost 3 bases and J lost 1, with 2 bases in between.

The chain links TRBV19 to TRBJ2-1; D is possibly TRBD1 (5 bases). This CDR3 is built from 13 residues. Trimming took off 6 bases at V and 4 bases at J, with 10 bases between the two ends. CDR1 is LNHDA, CDR2 SQIVND, per germline (reference sequence). The CDR3 spells CASSTRQYNEQFF. The DNA for the CDR3 is TGTGCCAGTAGCACCCGACAGTACAATGAGCAGTTCTTC.

The V call is TRBV5-1, the J call TRBJ2-3; D is uncertain. The germline V gene has CDR1 SGHRS and CDR2 YFSETQ. V lost 2 bases and J 0 bases, leaving 1 base between the germline ends. This CDR3 contains 12 residues. The CDR3 spells CASSLSTDTQYF. The CDR3 nucleotides read TGCGCCAGCAGCTTAAGCACAGATACGCAGTATTTT.

This rearrangement joins TRBV19 to TRBJ1-1; tentatively, D is TRBD1 (5 bases). There are 14 residues in the CDR3. Between the trimmed V and J ends, which lost 3 bases and 4 bases, there was a span of 12 bases. CDR1 LNHDA and CDR2 SQIVND come from the germline V gene (reference sequence). The CDR3 sequence: CASSIAGASTEAFF. The CDR3 DNA reads TGTGCCAGTAGTATTGCTGGGGCAAGCACTGAAGCTTTCTTT. The full variable domain, its missing parts supplied by reference TRBV19 and TRBJ1-1, is DGGITQSPKYLFRKEGQNVTLSCEQNLNHDAMYWYRQDPGQGLRLIYYSQIVNDFQKGDIAEGYSVSREKKESFPLTVTSAQKNPTAFYLCASSIAGASTEAFFGQGTRLTVV.

The V and J genes are TRBV19 and TRBJ2-3, with TRBD1 matching over 10 bases. The V segment lost 6 bases and the J segment 6 bases; nucleotides outside the gene matches: 6. CDR3 length equals 14 residues. Germline loops: CDR1 LNHDA, CDR2 SQIVND (reference sequence). The CDR3 is CASSPGQGWDTQYF. CDR3 bases: TGTGCCAGTAGCCCGGGACAGGGGTGGGATACGCAGTATTTT.

The rearrangement links TRBV14 to TRBJ2-5, with a weak D call TRBD1 (6 bases). The CDR3 contains 17 residues. The germline V and J ends were trimmed by 0 bases and 2 bases, with 16 bases remaining between them. The germline gives CDR1 SGHDN, CDR2 FVKESK. This CDR3 reads CASSQDLGRGQQETQYF. As DNA, the CDR3 is TGTGCCAGCAGCCAAGATCTAGGCAGGGGCCAGCAAGAGACCCAGTACTTC.